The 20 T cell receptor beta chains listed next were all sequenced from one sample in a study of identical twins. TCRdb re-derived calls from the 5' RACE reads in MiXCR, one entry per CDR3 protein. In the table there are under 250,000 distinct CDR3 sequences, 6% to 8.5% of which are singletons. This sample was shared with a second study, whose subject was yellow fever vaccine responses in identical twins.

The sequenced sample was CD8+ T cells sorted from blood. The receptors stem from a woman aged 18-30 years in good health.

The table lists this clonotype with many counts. The CDR3 region is CASSKKLGLTPKYGTGELFF. CDR3 nucleotide sequence: TGTGCCAGCAGTAAAAAATTGGGACTAACTCCTAAATACGGTACCGGGGAGCTGTTTTTT. The rearrangement uses TRBV25-1 and TRBJ2-2; 7 positions match TRBD2. CDR1 and CDR2 (germline): MGHDK, SYGVNS. This CDR3 has 20 amino acids. V was clipped by 5 bases and J by 5 bases; unmatched bases: 23.

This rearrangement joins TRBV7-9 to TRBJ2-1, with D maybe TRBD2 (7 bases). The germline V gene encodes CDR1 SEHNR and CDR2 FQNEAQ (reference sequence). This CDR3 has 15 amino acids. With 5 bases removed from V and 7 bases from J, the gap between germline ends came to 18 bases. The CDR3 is CASSQGSGNGNEQFF. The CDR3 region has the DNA TGTGCCAGCAGCCAGGGGAGCGGGAATGGTAATGAGCAGTTCTTC.

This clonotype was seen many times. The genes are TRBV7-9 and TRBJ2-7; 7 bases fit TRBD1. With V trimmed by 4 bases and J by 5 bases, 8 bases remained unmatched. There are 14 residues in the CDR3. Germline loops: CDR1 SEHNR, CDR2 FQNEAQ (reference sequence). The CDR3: CASSSTGNDNEQYF. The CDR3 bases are TGTGCCAGCAGCTCGACAGGGAATGACAACGAGCAGTACTTC.

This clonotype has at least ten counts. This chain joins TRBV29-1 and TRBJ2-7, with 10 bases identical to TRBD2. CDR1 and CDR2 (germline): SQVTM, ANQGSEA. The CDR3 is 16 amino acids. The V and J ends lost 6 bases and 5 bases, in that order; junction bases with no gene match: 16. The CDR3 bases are TGCAGCGTCGAGATAGCGGGAGGCACTCTAAGCGACGAGCAGTACTTC. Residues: CSVEIAGGTLSDEQYF.

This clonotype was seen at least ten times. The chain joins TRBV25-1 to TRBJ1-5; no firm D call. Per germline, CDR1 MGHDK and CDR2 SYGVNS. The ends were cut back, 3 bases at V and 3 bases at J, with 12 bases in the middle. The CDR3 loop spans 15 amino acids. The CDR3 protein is CASSDEAGFNQPQHF. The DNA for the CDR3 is TGTGCCAGCAGTGACGAGGCGGGGTTCAATCAGCCCCAGCATTTT.

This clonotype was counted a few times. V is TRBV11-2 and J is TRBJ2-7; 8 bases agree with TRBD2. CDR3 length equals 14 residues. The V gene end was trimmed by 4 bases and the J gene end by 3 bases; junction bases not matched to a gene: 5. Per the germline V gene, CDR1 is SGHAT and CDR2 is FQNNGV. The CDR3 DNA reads TGTGCCAGCAGCTACGGGGGGGCCAGCTACGAGCAGTACGTC. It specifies CASSYGGASYEQYV.

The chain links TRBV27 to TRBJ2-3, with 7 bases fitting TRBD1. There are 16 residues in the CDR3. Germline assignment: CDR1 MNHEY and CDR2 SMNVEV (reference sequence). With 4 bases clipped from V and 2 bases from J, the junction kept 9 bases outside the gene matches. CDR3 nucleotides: TGTGCCAGCAGTTCAAACAGGGGACCATACACAGATACGCAGTATTTT. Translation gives CASSSNRGPYTDTQYF.

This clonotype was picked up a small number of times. This CDR3 is CASSWQGGDEKLFF. CDR3 sequence (DNA): TGTGCCAGCAGCTGGCAGGGGGGTGATGAAAAACTGTTTTTT. This chain connects TRBV7-9 to TRBJ1-4, with 7 bases lining up with TRBD1. Trimming cost V 4 bases and J 6 bases; bases outside gene matches: 5. CDR3 length equals 14 residues. Per the germline V gene, CDR1 is SEHNR and CDR2 is FQNEAQ (reference sequence).

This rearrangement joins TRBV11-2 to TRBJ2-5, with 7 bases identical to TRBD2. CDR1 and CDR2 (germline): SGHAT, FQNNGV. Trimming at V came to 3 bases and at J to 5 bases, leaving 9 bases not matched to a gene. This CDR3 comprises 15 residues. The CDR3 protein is CASSFGGGPGETQYF. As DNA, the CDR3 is TGTGCCAGCAGCTTCGGCGGGGGACCTGGGGAGACCCAGTACTTC.

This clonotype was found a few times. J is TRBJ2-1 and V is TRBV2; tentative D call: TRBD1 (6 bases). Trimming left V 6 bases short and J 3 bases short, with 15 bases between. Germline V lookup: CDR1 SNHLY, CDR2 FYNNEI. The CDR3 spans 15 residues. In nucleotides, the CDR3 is TGTGCCAGCAGAACCGGACAGATAAGCTACAATGAGCAGTTCTTC. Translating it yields CASRTGQISYNEQFF.

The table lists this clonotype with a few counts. CDR3 DNA: TGTGCCAGCCAAATGGCGGGAGGGTTAAATGAGCAGTTCTTC. It yields the protein CASQMAGGLNEQFF. The V gene is TRBV12-3 or TRBV12-4, the J gene TRBJ2-1; 9 bases agree with TRBD2. CDR3 length: 14 amino acids. V dropped 8 bases and J dropped 7; count of bases not matched to a gene: 9.

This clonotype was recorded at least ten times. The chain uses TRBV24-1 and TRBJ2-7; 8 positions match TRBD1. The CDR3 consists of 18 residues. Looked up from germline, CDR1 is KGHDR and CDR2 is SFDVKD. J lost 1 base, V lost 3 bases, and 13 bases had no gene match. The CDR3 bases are TGTGCCACCAGTGATCCCCTTCCCGGACAGGGAACTTCCTACGAGCAGTACGTC. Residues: CATSDPLPGQGTSYEQYV.

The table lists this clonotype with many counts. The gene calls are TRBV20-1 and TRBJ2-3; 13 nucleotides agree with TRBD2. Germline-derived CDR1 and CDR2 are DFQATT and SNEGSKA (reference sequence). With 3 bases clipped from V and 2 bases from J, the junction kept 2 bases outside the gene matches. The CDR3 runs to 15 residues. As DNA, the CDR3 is TGCAGTGCTAGGGGACTAGCGGGGCCCACAGATACGCAGTATTTT. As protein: CSARGLAGPTDTQYF.

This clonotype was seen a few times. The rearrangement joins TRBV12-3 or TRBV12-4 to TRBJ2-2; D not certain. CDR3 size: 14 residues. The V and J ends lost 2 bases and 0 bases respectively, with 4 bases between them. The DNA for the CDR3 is TGTGCCAGCAGTTTAATCGCGAACACCGGGGAGCTGTTTTTT. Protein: CASSLIANTGELFF.

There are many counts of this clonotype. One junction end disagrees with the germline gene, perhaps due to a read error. DNA for the CDR3: TGTGCCAGCGGGGCCCGGGAGGCGGTTTCACATTTT. This codes for CASGAREAVSHF. This rearrangement joins TRBV12-3 or TRBV12-4 to TRBJ1-3; the D gene is possibly TRBD1 (5 bases). This CDR3 has 12 amino acids.

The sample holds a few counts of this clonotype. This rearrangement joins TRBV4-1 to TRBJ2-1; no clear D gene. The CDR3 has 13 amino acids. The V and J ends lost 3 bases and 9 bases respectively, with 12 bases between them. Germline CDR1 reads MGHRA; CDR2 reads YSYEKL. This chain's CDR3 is CASSQGRGPEQFF. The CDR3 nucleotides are TGCGCCAGCAGCCAGGGAAGAGGTCCTGAGCAGTTCTTC.

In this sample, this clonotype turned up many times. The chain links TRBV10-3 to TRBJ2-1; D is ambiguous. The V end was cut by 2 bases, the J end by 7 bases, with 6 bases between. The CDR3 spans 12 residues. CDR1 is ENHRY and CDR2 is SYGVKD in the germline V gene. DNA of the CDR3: TGTGCCATCAGTGAGGACGGGAATGAGCAGTTCTTC. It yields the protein CAISEDGNEQFF.

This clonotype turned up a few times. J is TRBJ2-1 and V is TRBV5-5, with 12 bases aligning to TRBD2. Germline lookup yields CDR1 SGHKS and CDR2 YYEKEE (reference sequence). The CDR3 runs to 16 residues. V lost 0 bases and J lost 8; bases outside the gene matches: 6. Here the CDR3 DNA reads TGTGCCAGCAGCTTGGCTAGCGGGGGGGCACGGGATGAGCAGTTCTTC. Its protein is CASSLASGGARDEQFF.

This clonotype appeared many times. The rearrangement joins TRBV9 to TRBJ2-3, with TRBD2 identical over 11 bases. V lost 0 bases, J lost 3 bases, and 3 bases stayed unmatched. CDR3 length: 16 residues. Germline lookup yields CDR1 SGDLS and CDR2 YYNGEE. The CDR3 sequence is CASSVAWTSGTDTQYF. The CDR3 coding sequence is TGTGCCAGCAGCGTAGCTTGGACTAGCGGGACAGATACGCAGTATTTT. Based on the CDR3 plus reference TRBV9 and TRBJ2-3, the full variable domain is DSGVTQTPKHLITATGQRVTLRCSPRSGDLSVYWYQQSLDQGLQFLIQYYNGEERAKGNILERFSAQQFPDLHSELNLSSLELGDSALYFCASSVAWTSGTDTQYFGPGTRLTVL.

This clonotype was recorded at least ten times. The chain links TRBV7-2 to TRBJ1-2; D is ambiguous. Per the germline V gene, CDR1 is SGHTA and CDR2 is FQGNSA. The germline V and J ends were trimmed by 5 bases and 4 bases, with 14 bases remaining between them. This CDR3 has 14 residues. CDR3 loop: CASSPRTERYGYTF. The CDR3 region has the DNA TGTGCCAGCAGCCCTAGGACCGAACGCTATGGCTACACCTTC.